This T cell receptor beta chain originates from a study of T cells in Graves' hyperthyroidism and ophthalmopathy. No ophthalmopathy progression within 18 months constituted stable Graves' hyperthyroidism. Subjects aged 18 to 65 presented with newly diagnosed hyperthyroidism of less than 2 months' duration. It was uncontrolled infection, other autoimmune disease, pregnancy or lactation that excluded patients. This CDR3 is built from 15 residues. V lost 7 bases, J lost 3 bases, and 11 bases stayed unmatched. The germline gives CDR1 SGHVS, CDR2 FNYEAQ. Amplified TCR beta CDR3 regions derived from RNA transcripts. In the first-round RT-PCR of the TCR CDR3, the HTBI primer set was used. MiXCR, applied by TCRdb to the multiplex PCR reads, yields one record per CDR3 protein. The data show hundreds of thousands of distinct CDR3 sequences, roughly 37% seen once.

The chain recombines TRBV7-6 with TRBJ2-5; 7 nucleotides align to TRBD1. The sequencing input was blood. This TCR came from a man between 18 and 29 years old with Graves' hyperthyroidism. The CDR3 bases are TGTGCCAGCACACCCACCGGGACAGCGAAAGAGACCCAGTACTTC. It is translated as CASTPTGTAKETQYF.